One T cell receptor (beta chain) is described in this entry. The antigen is not known. The data derive from a study of cytomegalovirus exposure and HLA in healthy donors. Overall study findings and caveats: In the approximately 120 validation repertoires, a later analysis found that first-cohort TCR clusters tended to co-occur.

Sequencing was performed with immunoSEQ multiplex PCR; in TCRdb, only in-frame clones are kept and a portion is missing. This table holds about 110,000 clones, 85% to 90% found once. The CDR3 extends over 14 amino acids. CDR1 MNHNS and CDR2 SASEGT come from the germline V gene. Trimming took 8 bases from V and 0 from J, leaving 11 bases between them. Sequencing was performed on PBMCs. This receptor was taken from a woman between 18 and 30 years old in good health and CMV-seronegative. The gene calls are TRBV6-1 and TRBJ1-3; D remains unclear. The DNA of the CDR3 is TGTGCCAGCCTCGCGAGAAGCTCTGGAAACACCATATATTTT. This sequence encodes CASLARSSGNTIYF.